These T cell receptor beta chains were read from a single sample in a study of cytomegalovirus exposure and HLA in healthy donors. Assay used: immunoSEQ multiplex PCR; TCRdb lists only in-frame clones, some missing. Of 95,000 to 100,000 clones in the sample, about 83% were seen once. Sequenced material: PBMCs. These receptors all come from a man between 60 and 75 years old in good health and CMV-seropositive. The conserved cysteine and the conserved F or W are not part of the CDR3 here. D genes are given only for firm matches. Only part of the rows carry a size: once, few, many, or a class if the clone is expanded.

clone_size d_call v_call cdr3_aa
NA TRBD1 TRBV28 ASRIGQGNYEQY
NA TRBD2 TRBV5-4 ASSSRLAGARTDTQY
once NA TRBV20-1 SAFEGAEAF
NA NA TRBV4-1 ASSRGLGTEAF
NA NA TRBV7-6 ASSLAPGLHWF
once TRBD1 TRBV29-1 SVDPGQGPYEQY
NA NA TRBV9 ASSVGQTTGNTIY
once NA TRBV5-4 ASSLGTDGNTIY
NA TRBD2 TRBV6-5 ASSSGGGRRETQY
once NA TRBV5-1 ASSLARRTVYNEQF
NA TRBD2 TRBV4-2 ASSQVRERGRTDTQY
NA TRBD2 TRBV7-6 ASSLRATSGGLGEQF
NA TRBD2 TRBV6-5 ASSYRRGIDEQF
NA TRBD2 TRBV5-1 ASSLRVAGGRTDTQY
once NA TRBV7-2 ASRSGVSGNTIY
NA TRBD1 TRBV5-1 ASSLDGTGQETQY
NA TRBD1 TRBV10-2 ASSEMAGGWGGNQPQH